The present T cell receptor (beta chain) was sequenced within a study of blood T cell repertoires in COVID-19. Study-level information: Italy, Spain and the United States were the sources of the convalescent and acute COVID-19 samples. The cDNA or gDNA used as material had been derived from T cells, B-cell-depleted T cells, or PBMCs.

Methods used by the authors: Amplification with reference gene primers provided the estimates of nucleated cell counts. Sequencing was performed with immunoSEQ multiplex PCR; in TCRdb, only in-frame clones are kept and a portion is missing. D and trimming were read from the DNA, whereas the V and J calls and clone size are those reported in that table. The top ten clones hold under 2.5% of a sample with 150,000 to 200,000 clones, about nine tenths of them seen once. Germline CDR1 ENHRY, CDR2 SYGVKD. This CDR3 is built from 13 residues. The V end lost 6 bases, the J end lost 5 bases, and 13 bases lay between the germline ends.

The material sequenced was peripheral blood. The chain couples TRBV10-3 to TRBJ2-5, with D possibly matching TRBD2 (5 bases). The TCR comes from a man in his 70s with active or convalescent COVID-19. The CDR3 sequence is CAIRPRERETQYF. The CDR3 DNA sequence: TGTGCCATCAGACCTCGCGAGCGGGAGACCCAGTACTTC.